The 28 T cell receptor beta chains given below trace back to one sample, sequenced in a study of Tregs in tolerant kidney transplant recipients (dated by TCRdb to between 2017 and 2020). Libraries were made using the immunoSEQ multiplex PCR assay. In TCRdb, the immuneACCESS table is reduced to in-frame sequences with V and J assigned. These tables do not hold every clone; where another copy was compared, an unresolved V gene accounts for under half, and the others remain unexplained. For this sample the table gives some 110,000 clones, of which roughly 92% were detected only once. Around 0.58% of the sample goes to the ten largest clones. Sequenced: CD4+ T cells from blood. The receptors stem from a human donor in good health.

The chain employs TRBV27 and TRBJ2-7; D is possibly TRBD1 or TRBD2 (6 bases each). The germline V gene has CDR1 MNHEY and CDR2 SMNVEV (reference sequence). The CDR3 extends over 16 amino acids. V lost 3 bases and J 4 bases, leaving 19 bases between the germline ends. Written as DNA, the CDR3 is TGTGCCAGCAGTTTCCTGGGGGCGGGGACATTTTACGAGCAGTACTTC. This gives the protein CASSFLGAGTFYEQYF.

The V call is TRBV2, the J call TRBJ2-4, with D unclear. The CDR3 is 11 residues long. The ends were cut back, 1 base at V and 7 bases at J, with 2 bases in the middle. Germline-derived CDR1 and CDR2 are SNHLY and FYNNEI. The DNA of the CDR3 is TGTGCCAGCAGTGAAGTTAACATTCAGTACTTC. This gives the protein CASSEVNIQYF.

This chain uses TRBV5-5 with TRBJ2-3, with D perhaps TRBD2 (6 bases). There are 17 residues in the CDR3. Looked up from germline, CDR1 is SGHKS and CDR2 is YYEKEE (reference sequence). V lost 1 base and J 1 base, leaving 16 bases between the germline ends. CDR3 protein: CASSLPGLRGGTDTQYF. The CDR3 DNA follows: TGTGCCAGCAGCTTGCCGGGACTCCGAGGGGGCACAGATACGCAGTATTTT.

The J gene is TRBJ1-3, the V gene TRBV4-1; unclear D gene. CDR3 length: 15 residues. Looked up from germline, CDR1 is MGHRA and CDR2 is YSYEKL. The V and J ends lost 1 base and 0 bases respectively, with 7 bases between them. The CDR3 DNA reads as TGCGCCAGCAGCCAAGTCAAAAGCTCTGGAAACACCATATATTTT. Translated: CASSQVKSSGNTIYF.

The chain couples TRBV11-2 to TRBJ1-3, with 7 bases that match TRBD1. The V gene end was trimmed by 5 bases and the J gene end by 0 bases; junction bases not matched to a gene: 4. The germline gives CDR1 SGHAT, CDR2 FQNNGV. The CDR3 runs 15 residues. The DNA for the CDR3 is TGTGCCAGCAGCCTGGACAGGAGCTCTGGAAACACCATATATTTT. Translating gives CASSLDRSSGNTIYF.

The chain joins TRBV7-8 to TRBJ1-1, with 8 bases identical to TRBD1. Germline lookup yields CDR1 SGHVS and CDR2 FQNEAQ. The CDR3 is 13 residues long. V was pared by 5 bases and J by 6 bases, with 5 bases of the junction left unmatched. CDR3 sequence (DNA): TGTGCCAGCAGCACCGACAGGGGTGCTGAAGCTTTCTTT. Protein sequence: CASSTDRGAEAFF.

This chain uses TRBV5-1 with TRBJ2-1; no firm D call. Germline values: CDR1 SGHRS, CDR2 YFSETQ. This CDR3 spans 13 amino acids. V lost 0 bases, J lost 6 bases, and 7 bases lay in between. CDR3 in amino acids: CASSLGTANEQFF. CDR3 nucleotides: TGCGCCAGCAGCTTGGGAACAGCCAATGAGCAGTTCTTC.

The table lists this clone with a count of one. The chain links TRBV25-1 to TRBJ1-4, with D unresolved. The CDR3 contains 15 residues. Trimming removed 4 bases from V and 0 bases from J, with 9 bases in between. Germline CDR1 reads MGHDK; CDR2 reads SYGVNS. CDR3 loop: CASSVRIATNEKLFF. DNA of the CDR3: TGTGCCAGCAGTGTCAGGATTGCAACTAATGAAAAACTGTTTTTT.

This clone was counted a single time. DNA for the CDR3: TGCGCCAGCAGCTTGGAGGGGTTTGGGGCCAACGTCCTGACTTTC. This encodes CASSLEGFGANVLTF. This chain joins TRBV5-1 and TRBJ2-6; D perhaps matches TRBD1 (5 bases). Trimming took 0 bases from V and 3 from J, leaving 7 bases between them. The germline V gene has CDR1 SGHRS and CDR2 YFSETQ. This CDR3 contains 15 residues.

V gene TRBV30 combines with J gene TRBJ1-5; 7 bases are a match to TRBD1. Per the germline V gene, CDR1 is GTSNPN and CDR2 is SVGIG (reference sequence). J was trimmed by 5 bases and V by 2 bases; bases with no gene match: 9. The CDR3 runs 15 residues. The CDR3 region has the DNA TGTGCCTGGAGTTTTAAGACAGGGAGGGATCAGCCCCAGCATTTT. Translated: CAWSFKTGRDQPQHF.

The chain employs TRBV6-5 and TRBJ1-1; a possible D gene is TRBD1 (6 bases). The CDR3 totals 14 residues. Trimming took off 7 bases at V and 2 bases at J, with 14 bases between the two ends. Per germline, CDR1 MNHEY and CDR2 SVGAGI. The CDR3 sequence: CASNNRAPNTEAFF. The DNA for the CDR3 is TGTGCCAGCAACAACAGGGCCCCCAACACTGAAGCTTTCTTT.

The chain links TRBV6-1 to TRBJ1-2; D might be TRBD1 (5 bases). Germline CDR1 reads MNHNS; CDR2 reads SASEGT. This CDR3 is built from 13 residues. The V end was cut by 7 bases, the J end by 8 bases, with 17 bases between. The CDR3 sequence: CASTRNNQGGYTF. CDR3 bases: TGTGCCAGCACCCGCAATAACCAGGGAGGCTACACCTTC.

The gene calls are TRBV6-5 and TRBJ1-5; no reliable D call. The germline V gene has CDR1 MNHEY and CDR2 SVGAGI. The CDR3 contains 13 residues. V dropped 2 bases and J dropped 3 bases, with 5 bases sitting between them. The CDR3 here is CASSYEDNQPQHF. CDR3 in DNA: TGTGCCAGCAGTTACGAGGACAATCAGCCCCAGCATTTT.

The chain carries TRBV6-5 and TRBJ2-2; 7 bases match TRBD1. The ends lost 7 bases at V and 3 bases at J; junction bases unmatched: 5. Germline V CDR1 and CDR2: MNHEY, SVGAGI. The CDR3 is 14 amino acids. The CDR3 nucleotides are TGTGCCAGCAAACGGGACAGAGACACCGGGGAGCTGTTTTTT. It codes for CASKRDRDTGELFF.

The chain has TRBV7-9 and TRBJ2-7, with D perhaps TRBD2 (6 bases). This CDR3 comprises 14 residues. Trimming removed 3 bases at V and 2 bases at J, with 11 bases between. Germline V gives CDR1 SEHNR, CDR2 FQNEAQ (reference sequence). CDR3 loop: CASSFSGRPYEQYF. The CDR3 nucleotides are TGTGCCAGCAGCTTTTCAGGGAGGCCCTACGAGCAGTACTTC. The variable domain in full, with the rest retrieved from reference TRBV7-9 and TRBJ2-7, is DTGVSQNPRHKITKRGQNVTFRCDPISEHNRLYWYRQTLGQGPEFLTYFQNEAQLEKSRLLSDRFSAERPKGSFSTLEIQRTEQGDSAMYLCASSFSGRPYEQYFGPGTRLTVT.

V and J are TRBV4-2 and TRBJ2-1; D ambiguous. Between the trimmed V and J ends, which lost 1 base and 9 bases, there was a span of 7 bases. This CDR3 comprises 12 residues. Looked up from germline, CDR1 is LGHNA and CDR2 is YNFKEQ. CDR3 sequence: CASSQVVSEQFF. The CDR3 nucleotides read TGTGCCAGCAGCCAAGTAGTGAGTGAGCAGTTCTTC.

This clone was seen once. The genes are TRBV19 and TRBJ1-5, with a weak D call TRBD1 (5 bases). The CDR3 is made up of 13 amino acids. The ends were cut back, 1 base at V and 5 bases at J, with 6 bases in the middle. Germline-derived CDR1 and CDR2 are LNHDA and SQIVND (reference sequence). The CDR3 region is CASSIARDQPQHF. The CDR3 DNA follows: TGTGCCAGTAGTATAGCCAGGGATCAGCCCCAGCATTTT.

The chain uses TRBV6-6 and TRBJ1-2; D ambiguous. The CDR3 covers 13 residues. Per the germline V gene, CDR1 is MNHNY and CDR2 is SVGAGI (reference sequence). V dropped 6 bases and J dropped 5 bases, with 13 bases sitting between them. The CDR3 region is CASRDGQRYGYTF. In DNA form, the CDR3 reads TGTGCCAGCAGGGACGGCCAGAGGTATGGCTACACCTTC.

V is TRBV7-9 and J is TRBJ2-1, with TRBD2 identical over 9 bases. CDR3 length: 15 residues. V dropped 5 bases and J dropped 9; count of bases not matched to a gene: 11. Germline lookup yields CDR1 SEHNR and CDR2 FQNEAQ (reference sequence). This CDR3 is CASSRPGLAGSEQFF. The CDR3 bases are TGTGCCAGCAGCCGCCCGGGGCTAGCGGGAAGTGAGCAGTTCTTC.

This rearrangement joins TRBV4-1 to TRBJ2-3; 8 bases are a match to TRBD2. CDR1 MGHRA and CDR2 YSYEKL come from the germline V gene. CDR3 length equals 16 residues. The V gene end was trimmed by 0 bases and the J gene end by 5 bases; junction bases not matched to a gene: 7. CDR3 in amino acids: CASSQDASGRLDTQYF. The CDR3 nucleotides are TGCGCCAGCAGCCAAGATGCGAGCGGGAGATTAGATACGCAGTATTTT.

V is TRBV6-6 and J is TRBJ1-2; TRBD1 agrees at 9 bases. The germline gives CDR1 MNHNY, CDR2 SVGAGI (reference sequence). The CDR3 length is 14 residues. V lost 5 bases to trimming and J lost 3 bases; unmatched junction nucleotides: 4. CDR3 amino acids: CASSPRQGDYGYTF. Written as DNA, the CDR3 is TGTGCCAGCAGTCCTCGACAGGGGGACTATGGCTACACCTTC.

The chain links TRBV11-2 to TRBJ1-3, with D perhaps TRBD1 (5 bases). The CDR3 sequence is 17 residues long. Trimming left V 1 base short and J 0 bases short, with 13 bases between. Germline V gene sequence: CDR1 SGHAT, CDR2 FQNNGV. Written as DNA, the CDR3 is TGTGCCAGCAGCTTAGTAAAACCAGGGAGCTCTGGAAACACCATATATTTT. This sequence encodes CASSLVKPGSSGNTIYF.

V gene TRBV7-2 combines with J gene TRBJ2-5; maybe TRBD1 (5 bases). The germline CDR1 and CDR2 sequences are SGHTA and FQGNSA. Trimming shortened V by 0 bases and J by 1 base, and 12 bases separated the two germline ends. The CDR3 loop spans 16 amino acids. The DNA of the CDR3 is TGTGCCAGCAGCTTAGCACCCCCAGGGATCCAAGAGACCCAGTACTTC. Protein product: CASSLAPPGIQETQYF.

This clone was seen a single time. The chain links TRBV27 to TRBJ2-3; D uncertain. The ends were cut back, 9 bases at V and 0 bases at J, with 7 bases in the middle. The CDR3 extends over 12 amino acids. The germline gives CDR1 MNHEY, CDR2 SMNVEV (reference sequence). The CDR3 region has the DNA TGTGCCAGTCTATCTAGCACAGATACGCAGTATTTT. This encodes CASLSSTDTQYF.

This clone is a singleton in its sample. The chain has TRBV27 and TRBJ2-1; no definite D call. Germline loops: CDR1 MNHEY, CDR2 SMNVEV (reference sequence). V lost 3 bases and J lost 8, with 17 bases in between. This CDR3 is 15 amino acids long. CDR3 sequence (DNA): TGTGCCAGCAGTTTCCTGCAAAAACCCCACCATGAGCAGTTCTTC. Its protein product is CASSFLQKPHHEQFF.

This clone appeared a single time. The J gene is TRBJ1-4, the V gene TRBV30, with D unclear. Germline V gene sequence: CDR1 GTSNPN, CDR2 SVGIG (reference sequence). V was shortened by 4 bases and J by 8 bases, with 17 bases between the two germline ends. There are 14 residues in the CDR3. For the CDR3, the DNA is TGTGCCTGGAACGGTCAGGCGTTGGCAGAAAAACTGTTTTTT. It specifies CAWNGQALAEKLFF.

The V call is TRBV7-9, the J call TRBJ2-1; 7 bases are shared with TRBD1. The CDR3 contains 17 residues. With 3 bases clipped from V and 0 bases from J, the junction kept 8 bases outside the gene matches. Germline V lookup: CDR1 SEHNR, CDR2 FQNEAQ (reference sequence). The CDR3 sequence: CASSFLRQGLSYNEQFF. The CDR3, as DNA: TGTGCCAGCAGCTTCCTCCGACAGGGCCTCTCCTACAATGAGCAGTTCTTC.

V gene TRBV5-8 combines with J gene TRBJ1-1, with D uncertain. Germline values: CDR1 SGHTS, CDR2 YDEGEE. Trimming cost V 6 bases and J 7 bases, with 19 bases left between them. There are 14 residues in the CDR3. CDR3 in DNA: TGTGCCAGCACCTCATACTTCGTGGGCAGTGAAGCTTTCTTT. Translation gives CASTSYFVGSEAFF. Variable domain in full (rest from reference TRBV5-8 and TRBJ1-1): EAGVTQSPTHLIKTRGQQATLRCSPISGHTSVYWYQQALGLGLQFLLWYDEGEERNRGNFPPRFSGRQFPNYSSELNVNALELEDSALYLCASTSYFVGSEAFFGQGTRLTVV.